These T cell receptor beta chains were read from a single sample in a study of T cell responses to AZD1222 COVID-19 vaccine. Profiled with immunoSEQ multiplex PCR; TCRdb holds only in-frame clones, not every one. The table shows 150,000 to 200,000 clones, with 70% to 90% occurring only once. The material was peripheral blood, obtained 28 days after the second dose of the MenACWY control vaccine. The receptor set was obtained from an adult who received the MenACWY meningococcal vaccine as a control. Both conserved end residues are part of each CDR3. A D gene is named only where the DNA matches it firmly. Size values are once, few and many counts, or a class for expanded clones, and some rows have none.

CASRGGGQANYGYTF TGTGCCAGCAGAGGGGGAGGCCAAGCTAACTATGGCTACACCTTC TRBV25-1 NA NA TRBJ1-2
CASSLVYEGVKGEQYF TGTGCCAGCAGCTTAGTCTACGAGGGAGTAAAGGGCGAGCAGTACTTC TRBV11-2 once NA TRBJ2-7
CASSVGPVGPVGYTF TGTGCCAGCAGCGTAGGCCCAGTGGGGCCGGTCGGCTACACCTTC TRBV9 NA NA TRBJ1-2
CASSLTGGRDSPLHF TGTGCCAGCAGTCTTACAGGGGGCAGGGATTCACCCCTCCACTTT TRBV7-2 few TRBD1 TRBJ1-6
CASSPVAGNSYEQYF TGTGCCAGCTCACCCGTAGCGGGTAACTCCTACGAGCAGTACTTC TRBV18 NA TRBD2 TRBJ2-7
CASSLNRGTEAFF TGTGCCAGCAGCTTAAACAGGGGCACTGAAGCTTTCTTT TRBV7-2 once TRBD1 TRBJ1-1
CASSTTDLGGTEAFF TGTGCCAGCAGCACGACAGACCTCGGGGGAACTGAAGCTTTCTTT TRBV9 NA NA TRBJ1-1
CASSLWERDYEQYF TGTGCCAGCAGCTTATGGGAGCGGGACTACGAGCAGTACTTC TRBV7-9 NA TRBD2 TRBJ2-7
CASSPGLAKNIQYF TGTGCCAGCAGCCCGGGGCTAGCCAAAAACATTCAGTACTTC TRBV5-8 NA NA TRBJ2-4
CASSQFDRDHSPLHF TGTGCCAGCAGCCAGTTTGACAGGGATCATTCACCCCTCCACTTT TRBV16 NA TRBD1 TRBJ1-6